This TCR beta chain was retrieved from a study of T cells after yellow fever vaccination. TCR cDNA, made by 5'RACE template switching, carried an added universal primer site and UMIs. One entry per CDR3 protein results from TCRdb running MiXCR on the 5' RACE reads. This table has more than 120,000 distinct CDR3 sequences, about 8% appearing once. Concerning this clonotype itself: The antigen is undetermined.

The CDR3 is 17 amino acids. CDR1 and CDR2 from the germline V gene are SEHNR and FQNEAQ (reference sequence). V lost 2 bases to trimming and J lost 0 bases, with 14 bases between them. Study-wide points: Reappearance after the booster was observed for most primary-vaccination clones (about 97% CD4, over 70% CD8). When the response was secondary, it was weaker but reached its peak faster, day 5 versus 15.

The sequencing here drew on CD4+ T cells sorted from PBMCs, taken 5 days after the yellow fever booster vaccination. The gene calls are TRBV7-9 and TRBJ1-3, with unresolved D. The clonotype was recovered from a man aged 25 to 40 who received the YFV17D yellow fever vaccine. As DNA, the CDR3 is TGTGCCAGCAGCTTATCCGCACGGGATTACTCTGGAAACACCATATATTTT. Protein: CASSLSARDYSGNTIYF.